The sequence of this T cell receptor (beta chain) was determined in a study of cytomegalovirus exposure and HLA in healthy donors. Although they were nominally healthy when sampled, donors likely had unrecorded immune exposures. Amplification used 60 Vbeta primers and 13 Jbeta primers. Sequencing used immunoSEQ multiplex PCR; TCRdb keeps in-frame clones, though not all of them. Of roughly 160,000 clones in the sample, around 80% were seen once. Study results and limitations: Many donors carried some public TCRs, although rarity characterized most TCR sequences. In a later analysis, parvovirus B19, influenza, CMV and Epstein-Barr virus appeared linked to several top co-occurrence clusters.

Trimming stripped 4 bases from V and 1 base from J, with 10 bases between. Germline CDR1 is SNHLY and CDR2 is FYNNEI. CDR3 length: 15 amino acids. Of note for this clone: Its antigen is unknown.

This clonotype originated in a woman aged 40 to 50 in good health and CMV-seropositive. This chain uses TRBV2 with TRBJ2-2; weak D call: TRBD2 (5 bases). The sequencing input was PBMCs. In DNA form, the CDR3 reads TGTGCCAGCAGTGCCTACGGACTGAACACCGGGGAGCTGTTTTTT. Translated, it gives CASSAYGLNTGELFF.